The present entry profiles one T cell receptor beta chain with its context. Its binding antigen is unknown. The sample holds no much larger clone one base away, and base qualities are not on file. This entry is derived from a study of blood T cell repertoires in COVID-19 (dated by TCRdb to between 2020 and 2021). Describing the broader study: Samples covering the acute and convalescent phases of COVID-19 were provided by collaborators in the United States, Italy and Spain. The material from the prospective study consisted of cDNA or gDNA derived from T cells, B-cell-depleted T cells, or PBMCs. The repertoires were made available in a free public database intended to serve as a resource for research on the immune response to SARS-CoV-2. Nearly every sample came with metadata listing a de-identified subject ID, COVID-19 status, age in years and sex. The samples were drawn from two sources: the first 160 participants of the ongoing ImmuneRACE study, and 1,200 or so subjects contributed by 6 global collaborators. Subjects who had been exposed to COVID-19, were actively infected with it, or had recovered from it provided the deeply sampled blood TCRbeta repertoires that made up the dataset. Where available, HLA class I and class II types were taken from metadata supplied by the sample provider and were not determined by assay-based typing.

What the work shows at the level of the full study, not this receptor alone: Clinical and demographic metadata were provided uncurated, with the amount varying by source and participant.

CDR1 and CDR2 are drawn from the germline V gene: SGHRS, YFSETQ. V is trimmed back by 4 bases and J by 2 bases, and the junction contains 8 bases that no gene match accounts for. From cysteine to phenylalanine, the CDR3 is 15 amino acids long. Solely the CDR3 DNA is kept, with 45 bases framed from the first base. Enrolling through a virtual design, the prospective study's participants ranged in age from roughly 18 to 90 years and lived across roughly 24 United States geographic areas. Cohort assignment in the prospective study relied on participant-reported clinical history from a screening survey and a study questionnaire. For ImmuneRACE Cohort 3, a participant was defined as recovered based on two consecutive negative NP/OP PCR tests, clearance by a healthcare professional, or resolution of symptoms. Mobile phlebotomists in the prospective study collected whole blood, serum and a nasopharyngeal or oropharyngeal swab from every participant. Additional blood draws and questionnaires over an approximately 2-month period could optionally be provided by prospective study participants. Before DNA extraction, prospective study blood samples were shipped either frozen or at room temperature.

The immunoSEQ Assay, a bias-controlled multiplex PCR, was used to amplify TCRbeta CDR3 regions from genomic DNA. Processing in the source paper ran as follows. The number of nucleated cells in each sample was estimated from the amplification of reference gene primers within the assay. Sequence reads were collapsed and filtered to measure the absolute abundance of every unique TCRbeta CDR3 rearrangement. For each sample, productive Simpson clonality was calculated as the square root of Simpson's diversity index over productive rearrangements. Entries here come from immuneACCESS through TCRdb and include only in-frame sequences with V and J called. Some clones fail to appear in such tables; in the studies checked, an unresolved V gene covers under half of the shortfall, and the cause of the remainder is unknown. The V and J calls and clone size are taken from that table; D and trimming were inferred from the DNA. The sample data list roughly 320,000 clones, and around 84% of these were observed just once. The leading ten clones occupy around 4.6% of the sample.

This chain joins TRBV5-1 to TRBJ1-2, and 7 bases in between align with TRBD1. Sequenced: PBMCs or T cells enriched from blood (not recorded which). This clonotype originated in a young man who had recovered from COVID-19. The DNA is TGCGCCAGCAGCCCGGGACAGAGTCAAAACTATGGCTACACCTTC. Its protein is CASSPGQSQNYGYTF. The full variable domain, completed from the reference TRBV5-1 and TRBJ1-2 proteins outside the CDR3, reads KAGVTQTPRYLIKTRGQQVTLSCSPISGHRSVSWYQQTPGQGLQFLFEYFSETQRNKGNFPGRFSGRQFSNSRSEMNVSTLELGDSALYLCASSPGQSQNYGYTFGSGTRLTVV.